Listed below are T cell receptor beta chains from one sample, sequenced in a study of T cell repertoires in cytomegalovirus infection. In TCRdb, the reads were re-called with MiXCR into one record per CDR3 protein. The table records around 450,000 distinct CDR3 sequences, approximately 33% of them present only once. Source material: PBMCs. These receptors all stem from a human donor in good health (CMV status not recorded). Some clones in this sample may be carry-over from other donors' samples. Both conserved end residues are trimmed from each CDR3.

TRBJ2-3 | TRBV7-8 | 15 | ASSSDRGRWGTDTQY
TRBJ1-1 | TRBV6-5 | 13 | ASTELGPWTSEAF
TRBJ1-5 | TRBV20-1 | 12 | SARGGAGNQPQH
TRBJ1-2 | TRBV11-1 | 14 | ASSLARPGNLYGYT
TRBJ1-1 | TRBV7-2 | 11 | ASPRPGNTEAF
TRBJ2-7 | TRBV6-2/TRBV6-3 | 15 | ASSKERGNTYTYEQY
TRBJ2-2 | TRBV28 | 12 | ASRLGGATGELF
TRBJ1-6 | TRBV30 | 11 | AWRATGESPLH
TRBJ2-7 | TRBV11-2 | 13 | ASSPGLARSYEQY
TRBJ1-1 | TRBV5-1 | 14 | ASSLDRGPQNTEAF
TRBJ2-3 | TRBV7-2 | 14 | ASSLGAGAGADTQY
TRBJ1-3 | TRBV7-8 | 14 | ASSLRDRVAGNTIY
TRBJ2-7 | TRBV6-1 | 12 | ASSESADPYEQY
TRBJ1-1 | TRBV5-3 | 15 | ASSRLGTGQFYTEAF
TRBJ2-5 | TRBV2 | 13 | ASSEPRGAQETQY
TRBJ2-5 | TRBV2 | 12 | ASTGTGNQETQY
TRBJ1-2 | TRBV10-3 | 10 | AINPTGYGYT
TRBJ1-1 | TRBV7-9 | 14 | ASSSRTGSMNTEAF
TRBJ2-1 | TRBV24-1 | 12 | ATSDPDSYNEQF
TRBJ1-6 | TRBV7-9 | 13 | ASRLLGQGYSPLH
TRBJ2-1 | TRBV12-3/TRBV12-4 | 14 | ASSRSGTDSYNEQF
TRBJ1-5 | TRBV20-1 | 13 | SAIMAAVGNQPQH
TRBJ2-1 | TRBV6-2/TRBV6-3 | 14 | ASSYRPGTSNNEQF
TRBJ2-1 | TRBV12-3/TRBV12-4 | 10 | ASRGLAGGWF
TRBJ1-2 | TRBV6-5 | 11 | ASSPGPGGGYT
TRBJ1-5 | TRBV7-2 | 13 | ASSPSTGSNQPQH
TRBJ2-7 | TRBV12-3/TRBV12-4 | 15 | ASSYKAGTGGRYEQY
TRBJ1-2 | TRBV13 | 15 | ASRIQGPPTKNYGYT
TRBJ1-5 | TRBV28 | 10 | ASSFGVQPQH
TRBJ1-2 | TRBV19 | 13 | ASTLVTGFNYGYT
TRBJ2-1 | TRBV7-1 | 12 | ASSQGQGAQDRF
TRBJ1-6 | TRBV3-1 | 12 | ASSQQLGDSPLH
TRBJ1-1 | TRBV6-6 | 11 | ASSSGRQTEAF
TRBJ2-3 | TRBV10-3 | 14 | AISSGGTTLTDTQY
TRBJ2-1 | TRBV7-3 | 16 | ASRGETGLAGGPGEQF
TRBJ1-2 | TRBV28 | 11 | ASRRQGARGYT
TRBJ2-7 | TRBV6-1 | 14 | ASSEASTSPPYEQY
TRBJ2-1 | TRBV24-1 | 11 | ATSDRGAGEQF
TRBJ2-2 | TRBV7-2 | 13 | ASSLAGPFTGELF
TRBJ2-2 | TRBV4-1 | 9 | ASSQGRELF
TRBJ2-7 | TRBV4-1 | 14 | ASSRGQGARGYEQY
TRBJ1-1 | TRBV5-6 | 12 | ASSVTGPNTEAF
TRBJ2-5 | TRBV4-1 | 12 | ASSQAPSKETQY
TRBJ1-1 | TRBV20-1 | 12 | SARDAGRNTEAF
TRBJ2-1 | TRBV4-2 | 14 | ASSQDGRSSYNEQF
TRBJ2-7 | TRBV28 | 12 | ASSLQRGGREQY
TRBJ2-7 | TRBV28 | 15 | DSSFSLAGGNSYEQY
TRBJ2-2 | TRBV6-5 | 15 | ASRRLFTRSNTGELF
TRBJ1-5 | TRBV6-1 | 14 | ASSEQRGVTNEPQH
TRBJ2-1 | TRBV19 | 18 | ASSKPNRRTSGFSYNEQF